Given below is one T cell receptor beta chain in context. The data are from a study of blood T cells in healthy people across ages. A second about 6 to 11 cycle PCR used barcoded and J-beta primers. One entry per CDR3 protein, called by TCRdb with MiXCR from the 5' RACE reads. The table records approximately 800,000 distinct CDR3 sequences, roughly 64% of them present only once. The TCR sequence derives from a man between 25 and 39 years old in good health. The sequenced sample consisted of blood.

CDR3 sequence: CASSLRVGGPADTQYF. The DNA for the CDR3 is TGTGCCAGCAGCTTACGTGTGGGAGGGCCGGCAGATACGCAGTATTTT. This chain uses TRBV7-2 with TRBJ2-3, with 7 bases aligning to TRBD2. The CDR3 runs to 16 residues. V gave up 2 bases and J gave up 4 bases; unmatched junction bases: 9. The germline V gene has CDR1 SGHTA and CDR2 FQGNSA.